The 6 T cell receptor beta chains given below trace back to one sample, sequenced in a study of cytotoxic CD8 clonotypes in ibrutinib-treated CLL. Clones were sequenced by immunoSEQ multiplex PCR, and TCRdb holds only the in-frame ones, with some missing. The sample has 250,000 to 350,000 clones, 60% to 80% seen once. This specimen was PBMCs, taken at disease progression, from a patient treated with ibrutinib. These receptors originate from a human donor with chronic lymphocytic leukemia.

This chain uses TRBV5-1 with TRBJ2-7; no firm D call. There are 12 residues in the CDR3. CDR1 and CDR2 from the germline V gene are SGHRS and YFSETQ. V dropped 0 bases and J dropped 5 bases, with 6 bases sitting between them. CDR3 nucleotide sequence: TGCGCCAGCAGCTTGGCCTTCCACGAGCAGTACTTC. This encodes CASSLAFHEQYF. The variable domain in full, with the rest retrieved from reference TRBV5-1 and TRBJ2-7, is KAGVTQTPRYLIKTRGQQVTLSCSPISGHRSVSWYQQTPGQGLQFLFEYFSETQRNKGNFPGRFSGRQFSNSRSEMNVSTLELGDSALYLCASSLAFHEQYFGPGTRLTVT.

The chain recombines TRBV7-9 with TRBJ1-1; 7 bases agree with TRBD1. CDR1 and CDR2 from the germline V gene are SEHNR and FQNEAQ (reference sequence). CDR3 size: 14 residues. J was trimmed by 4 bases and V by 1 base; bases with no gene match: 3. The CDR3 DNA reads as TGTGCCAGCAGCTTAGGACCAGGGGGCACTGAAGCTTTCTTT. Translated, it gives CASSLGPGGTEAFF.

The gene calls are TRBV5-1 and TRBJ1-5, with TRBD1 as a possible D gene (6 bases). Trimming took 5 bases from V and 4 from J, leaving 10 bases between them. Germline CDR1 is SGHRS and CDR2 is YFSETQ. This CDR3 contains 13 residues. The CDR3 DNA sequence: TGCGCCAGCAGTTTTACAGGGAATCAGCCCCAGCATTTT. This encodes CASSFTGNQPQHF. Filled out from reference TRBV5-1 and TRBJ1-5, the complete variable domain reads KAGVTQTPRYLIKTRGQQVTLSCSPISGHRSVSWYQQTPGQGLQFLFEYFSETQRNKGNFPGRFSGRQFSNSRSEMNVSTLELGDSALYLCASSFTGNQPQHFGDGTRLSIL.

The chain couples TRBV7-9 to TRBJ2-7; the match to TRBD1 covers 10 bases. The CDR3 is 16 amino acids. The V segment lost 4 bases and the J segment 4 bases; nucleotides outside the gene matches: 10. From germline, CDR1 is SEHNR and CDR2 FQNEAQ (reference sequence). The CDR3 DNA reads as TGTGCCAGCAGCTCAACTCTCGGGACAGGGGCGTACGAGCAGTACTTC. Translated: CASSSTLGTGAYEQYF. Complete variable domain (other parts from reference TRBV7-9 and TRBJ2-7): DTGVSQNPRHKITKRGQNVTFRCDPISEHNRLYWYRQTLGQGPEFLTYFQNEAQLEKSRLLSDRFSAERPKGSFSTLEIQRTEQGDSAMYLCASSSTLGTGAYEQYFGPGTRLTVT.

The gene calls are TRBV7-6 and TRBJ2-5; weak D call: TRBD2 (6 bases). Germline V gene lookup returns CDR1 SGHVS and CDR2 FNYEAQ. The V end was cut by 4 bases, the J end by 1 base, with 16 bases between. The CDR3 is 16 residues long. DNA for the CDR3: TGTGCCAGCAGCTACAAATTAGGAGGGGCCCAAGAGACCCAGTACTTC. Its protein is CASSYKLGGAQETQYF.

The V call is TRBV7-9, the J call TRBJ2-7; TRBD2 might be the D (5 bases). V dropped 5 bases and J dropped 9 bases, with 14 bases sitting between them. The CDR3 sequence is 12 residues long. Germline V lookup: CDR1 SEHNR, CDR2 FQNEAQ (reference sequence). CDR3 region: CASSRGLVGQYF. The CDR3 DNA is TGTGCCAGCAGCAGAGGGTTGGTAGGGCAGTACTTC.